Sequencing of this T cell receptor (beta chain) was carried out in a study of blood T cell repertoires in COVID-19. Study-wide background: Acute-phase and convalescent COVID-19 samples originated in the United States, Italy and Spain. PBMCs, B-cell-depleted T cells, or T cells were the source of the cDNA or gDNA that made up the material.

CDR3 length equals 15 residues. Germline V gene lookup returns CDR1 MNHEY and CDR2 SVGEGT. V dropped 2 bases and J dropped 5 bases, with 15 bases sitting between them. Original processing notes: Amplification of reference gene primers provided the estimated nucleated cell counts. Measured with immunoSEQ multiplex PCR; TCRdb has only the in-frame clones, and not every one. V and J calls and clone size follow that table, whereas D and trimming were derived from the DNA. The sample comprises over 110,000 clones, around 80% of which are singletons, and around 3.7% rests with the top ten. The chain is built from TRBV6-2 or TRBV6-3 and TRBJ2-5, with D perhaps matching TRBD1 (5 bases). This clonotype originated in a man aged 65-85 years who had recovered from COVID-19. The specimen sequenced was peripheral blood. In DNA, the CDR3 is TGTGCCAGCAGTTACCCAGATGGGGCTAGGGAGACCCAGTACTTC. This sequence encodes CASSYPDGARETQYF.